Following are 10 T cell receptor beta chains from one sample sequenced in a study of CD8+CD57+ T cells in acquired aplastic anemia. CDR3 and TCR beta VDJ profiling relied on genomic DNA as the template. TCRdb processed the reads anew with MiXCR; each CDR3 protein has one entry. The sample has around 290,000 distinct CDR3 sequences; 45% to 65% are singletons. The authors sequenced patients whose flow cytometry had shown CD8+CD57+ cell expansion. The sequenced material came from sorted CD4+, CD8+, or CD8+CD57+ T cells (not recorded which) from PBMCs. The receptor set was obtained from a human donor with aplastic anemia.

Details on this clonotype: This sequence may be a read error, since a much larger clone differs from it by one base. The gene calls are TRBV3-1 and TRBJ2-7, with TRBD1 matching over 9 bases. The CDR3 totals 14 residues. V shed 1 base and J 7 bases; nucleotides not matched to a gene: 5. The germline gives CDR1 LGHDT, CDR2 YNNKEL (reference sequence). In nucleotides, the CDR3 is TGTGCCAGCAGCCAAGGAACAGGGGGCGGAGAGCAGTACTTC. This translates into CASSQGTGGGEQYF.

V and J are TRBV12-3 or TRBV12-4 and TRBJ2-2, with TRBD2 matching 9 bases. The V segment lost 7 bases and the J segment 3 bases; nucleotides outside the gene matches: 3. This CDR3 has 14 amino acids. CDR3 sequence: CASTLAGDTGELFF. CDR3 DNA: TGTGCCAGCACCTTAGCGGGAGACACCGGGGAGCTGTTTTTT.

This clonotype was observed many times. The chain uses TRBV2 and TRBJ1-2; 7 nucleotides align to TRBD1. CDR1 and CDR2 from the germline V gene are SNHLY and FYNNEI. V shed 6 bases and J 2 bases; nucleotides not matched to a gene: 6. The CDR3 spans 14 residues. This CDR3 is CASRIAGGNYGYTF. In DNA form, the CDR3 reads TGTGCCAGCAGAATCGCAGGGGGGAACTATGGCTACACCTTC. The full variable domain, completed using reference TRBV2 and TRBJ1-2, is EPEVTQTPSHQVTQMGQEVILRCVPISNHLYFYWYRQILGQKVEFLVSFYNNEISEKSEIFDDQFSVERPDGSNFTLKIRSTKLEDSAMYFCASRIAGGNYGYTFGSGTRLTVV.

About this clonotype itself: Given the absence of the conserved phenylalanine or tryptophan at the CDR3 end, a read error is likely. V usage is TRBV7-9 and J usage is TRBJ1-3; 12 nucleotides line up with TRBD1. V dropped 5 bases and J dropped 0; count of bases not matched to a gene: 11. Per germline, CDR1 SEHNR and CDR2 FQNEAQ (reference sequence). The length of the CDR3 is 19 residues. In DNA, the CDR3 is TGTGCCAGCAGCCCTCCGGGACAGGGGGCAACCTACTCTGGAAACACCATATATCTT. Protein product: CASSPPGQGATYSGNTIYL.

This clonotype was seen once. The V call is TRBV9, the J call TRBJ1-1; the D is unclear. V was shortened by 0 bases and J by 0 bases, with 9 bases between the two germline ends. Germline CDR1 and CDR2: SGDLS and YYNGEE. The CDR3 length is 15 residues. The CDR3, as DNA: TGTGCCAGCAGCGTAGGTGGCGGAATGAACACTGAAGCTTTCTTT. It codes for CASSVGGGMNTEAFF. The whole variable domain, remainder taken from reference TRBV9 and TRBJ1-1, is DSGVTQTPKHLITATGQRVTLRCSPRSGDLSVYWYQQSLDQGLQFLIQYYNGEERAKGNILERFSAQQFPDLHSELNLSSLELGDSALYFCASSVGGGMNTEAFFGQGTRLTVV.

This clonotype was seen only a few times. The CDR3 here is CASSQDGGELFF. CDR3 sequence (DNA): TGTGCCAGCAGCCAAGACGGCGGGGAGCTGTTTTTT. This chain uses TRBV7-6 with TRBJ2-2; D is undetermined. The CDR3 is made up of 12 amino acids. Trimming cost V 5 bases and J 7 bases, with 8 bases left between them. From germline, CDR1 is SGHVS and CDR2 FNYEAQ. Full variable domain (outside the CDR3, taken from reference TRBV7-6 and TRBJ2-2): GAGVSQSPRYKVTKRGQDVALRCDPISGHVSLYWYRQALGQGPEFLTYFNYEAQQDKSGLPNDRFSAERPEGSISTLTIQRTEQRDSAMYRCASSQDGGELFFGEGSRLTVL.

This clonotype appeared many times. The rearrangement uses TRBV5-8 and TRBJ2-5; D is unresolved. Looked up from germline, CDR1 is SGHTS and CDR2 is YDEGEE. The CDR3 is 12 residues long. V gave up 6 bases and J gave up 5 bases, with 11 bases separating them. The chain's CDR3 is CASTDGVETQYF. The CDR3 region has the DNA TGTGCCAGCACTGATGGGGTGGAGACCCAGTACTTC.

The V and J genes are TRBV2 and TRBJ1-6; D may be TRBD1 (6 bases). The germline V gene encodes CDR1 SNHLY and CDR2 FYNNEI. This CDR3 is 13 amino acids long. Trimming took 8 bases from V and 10 from J, leaving 15 bases between them. The CDR3, as DNA: TGTGCCAGCGGGGGACAAAAGTTCTCACCCCTCCACTTT. Protein sequence: CASGGQKFSPLHF.

V is TRBV2 and J is TRBJ1-1; D is ambiguous. Germline loops: CDR1 SNHLY, CDR2 FYNNEI. CDR3 size: 18 residues. Between the trimmed V and J ends, which lost 2 bases and 2 bases, there was a span of 21 bases. The CDR3 nucleotides read TGTGCCAGCAGTGAACCGAGGCAGGCAGCAGGCCCCAACACTGAAGCTTTCTTT. Residues: CASSEPRQAAGPNTEAFF. The entire variable domain, with the rest obtained from reference TRBV2 and TRBJ1-1, is as follows: EPEVTQTPSHQVTQMGQEVILRCVPISNHLYFYWYRQILGQKVEFLVSFYNNEISEKSEIFDDQFSVERPDGSNFTLKIRSTKLEDSAMYFCASSEPRQAAGPNTEAFFGQGTRLTVV.

The chain combines TRBV20-1 with TRBJ2-3; 9 bases line up with TRBD2. The CDR3 covers 16 residues. The trim removed 3 bases at V and 2 bases at J, leaving 9 bases unmatched. Germline V gene lookup returns CDR1 DFQATT and CDR2 SNEGSKA (reference sequence). The CDR3 coding sequence is TGCAGTGCTAGGGTCCCAAGCGGGGGGCCCACAGATACGCAGTATTTT. Translated: CSARVPSGGPTDTQYF.